One sample yielded the 29 T cell receptor beta chains listed below, sequenced in a study of T cell responses to AZD1222 COVID-19 vaccine. Measured with immunoSEQ multiplex PCR; TCRdb has only the in-frame clones, and not every one. The table shows some 110,000 clones, with more than 70% occurring only once. Sequences were derived from peripheral blood, sampled on day 0 of AZD1222 vaccination. These receptors all come from an adult in good health.

The chain is built from TRBV27 and TRBJ2-5; D is possibly TRBD1 or TRBD2 (5 bases each). The CDR3 is 16 amino acids. Trimming took 10 bases from V and 4 from J, leaving 25 bases between them. CDR1 MNHEY and CDR2 SMNVEV come from the germline V gene (reference sequence). The CDR3 DNA follows: TGTGCCACACTACTAAACTTTGGGGCCGCGGGAGAGACCCAGTACTTC. Protein sequence: CATLLNFGAAGETQYF.

This rearrangement joins TRBV18 to TRBJ2-2; the match to TRBD1 covers 7 bases. The CDR3 is 16 residues long. CDR1 and CDR2 from the germline V gene are KGHSH and LQKENI. Losses at the gene ends were 1 base for V and 7 bases for J; bases not matched to a gene: 9. The CDR3 DNA is TGTGCCAGCTCACCACAGGAAGGGGGCGCGGACGGGGAGCTGTTTTTT. It codes for CASSPQEGGADGELFF.

This chain connects TRBV27 to TRBJ2-7; D unresolved. The CDR3 loop spans 11 amino acids. V was clipped by 6 bases and J by 3 bases, with 6 bases between them. The germline CDR1 and CDR2 sequences are MNHEY and SMNVEV (reference sequence). The CDR3 is CASRQLYEQYF. The CDR3 DNA reads TGTGCCAGCAGACAGCTCTACGAGCAGTACTTC.

This chain connects TRBV11-1 to TRBJ2-7; 9 bases match TRBD2. CDR3 length: 14 residues. The germline V gene has CDR1 SGHAT and CDR2 FQDESV (reference sequence). The junction had 2 bases not matched to a gene; V was cut back by 5 bases and J by 0 bases. The chain's CDR3 is CASSRAGGSYEQYF. CDR3 bases: TGTGCCAGCAGCCGAGCGGGGGGCTCCTACGAGCAGTACTTC.

The chain recombines TRBV5-1 with TRBJ2-3; D gene ambiguous. V was shortened by 0 bases and J by 0 bases, with 8 bases between the two germline ends. Germline V lookup: CDR1 SGHRS, CDR2 YFSETQ. There are 15 residues in the CDR3. CDR3 protein: CASSLGDLSTDTQYF. DNA of the CDR3: TGCGCCAGCAGCTTGGGGGATTTGAGCACAGATACGCAGTATTTT.

The chain joins TRBV6-1 to TRBJ1-6; possibly TRBD1 for D (5 bases). Germline CDR1 reads MNHNS; CDR2 reads SASEGT. V lost 0 bases to trimming and J lost 5 bases, with 8 bases between them. The length of the CDR3 is 15 residues. This CDR3 is CASSEAGGDNSPLHF. In DNA form, the CDR3 reads TGTGCCAGCAGTGAAGCGGGAGGGGATAATTCACCCCTCCACTTT.

The chain couples TRBV3-1 (or the pseudogene TRBV3-2) to TRBJ2-7; D unresolved. Germline V gene data show CDR1 as LGHDT and CDR2 as YNNKEL (reference sequence). V lost 1 base to trimming and J lost 2 bases, with 9 bases between them. The CDR3 runs to 14 residues. Here the CDR3 DNA reads TGTGCCAGCAGCCAAGTTCCCGGAGCCTACGAGCAGTACTTC. Its translation: CASSQVPGAYEQYF.

The V gene is TRBV23-1, the J gene TRBJ2-6; D is ambiguous. TRBV23-1 qualifies as an ORF whose function is uncertain. The CDR3 runs to 16 residues. Trimming shortened V by 2 bases and J by 3 bases, and 11 bases separated the two germline ends. This CDR3 is CASSQPCVGGANVLTF. DNA for the CDR3: TGCGCCAGCAGTCAACCCTGTGTGGGTGGGGCCAACGTCCTGACTTTC.

The rearrangement joins TRBV28 to TRBJ1-2; D possibly corresponds to TRBD1 (6 bases). V was trimmed by 3 bases and J by 4 bases, leaving 6 bases between them. Germline CDR1 reads MDHEN; CDR2 reads SYDVKM. CDR3 size: 12 residues. CDR3 sequence reads: CASSFRGYGYTF. CDR3 in DNA: TGTGCCAGCAGTTTCAGGGGCTATGGCTACACCTTC.

CDR3 protein: CASSPGGLYEQYF. CDR3 in DNA: TGTGCCAGCTCACCGGGCGGACTTTACGAGCAGTACTTC. V and J are TRBV18 and TRBJ2-7; D might be TRBD2 (5 bases). The germline V and J ends were trimmed by 3 bases and 4 bases, with 10 bases remaining between them. The germline CDR1 and CDR2 sequences are KGHSH and LQKENI. The CDR3 length is 13 residues.

Only one count was recorded for this clone. V usage is TRBV2 and J usage is TRBJ1-4, with D possibly TRBD1 on 6 matching bases. This CDR3 spans 15 amino acids. V was shortened by 6 bases and J by 7 bases, with 18 bases between the two germline ends. Germline CDR1 is SNHLY and CDR2 is FYNNEI. The CDR3 is CASRVDRRASEKLFF. CDR3 bases: TGTGCCAGCAGGGTAGACAGGAGGGCATCTGAAAAACTGTTTTTT.

The rearrangement uses TRBV28 and TRBJ2-7, with 7 nucleotides matching TRBD2. Trimming removed 9 bases from V and 4 bases from J; junction bases left unmatched: 12. CDR1 is MDHEN, CDR2 SYDVKM, per germline. This CDR3 has 14 residues. CDR3: CASLGAGNAYEQYF. CDR3 coding DNA: TGTGCCAGTCTGGGAGCGGGGAATGCGTACGAGCAGTACTTC.

The chain carries TRBV5-1 and TRBJ2-7, with 7 bases fitting TRBD1. Germline CDR1 reads SGHRS; CDR2 reads YFSETQ. The CDR3 has 15 residues. The trim removed 5 bases at V and 3 bases at J, leaving 11 bases unmatched. The chain's CDR3 is CASRPPGTAIYEQYF. CDR3 nucleotide sequence: TGCGCCAGCAGACCCCCCGGGACAGCAATCTACGAGCAGTACTTC.

This clone was counted once. The rearrangement joins TRBV6-2 or TRBV6-3 to TRBJ1-2; no clear D. In germline, CDR1 is MNHEY, CDR2 SVGEGT. CDR3 length: 14 amino acids. Between the trimmed V and J ends, which lost 2 bases and 5 bases, there was a span of 12 bases. CDR3 bases: TGTGCCAGCAGTTACACGGCCATCAATTATGGCTACACCTTC. The encoded protein is CASSYTAINYGYTF.

V is TRBV7-8 and J is TRBJ2-1, with TRBD1 matching 10 bases. Germline V lookup: CDR1 SGHVS, CDR2 FQNEAQ. V was pared by 4 bases and J by 10 bases, with 4 bases of the junction left unmatched. This CDR3 region has 13 residues. The CDR3 DNA reads TGTGCCAGCAGCTCTGACAGGGGGCGAGAGCAGTTCTTC. It translates to CASSSDRGREQFF.

This clone was picked up a small number of times. The gene calls are TRBV18 and TRBJ1-2; D is unclear. Trimming removed 4 bases at V and 0 bases at J, with 9 bases between. Germline V gene sequence: CDR1 KGHSH, CDR2 LQKENI. The CDR3 consists of 14 residues. The chain's CDR3 is CASSQASANYGYTF. CDR3 in DNA: TGTGCCAGCTCACAGGCCTCGGCTAACTATGGCTACACCTTC.

This sequence joins TRBV5-1 and TRBJ1-2, with a possible D match to TRBD1 (6 bases). The CDR3 totals 14 residues. V lost 4 bases and J lost 4, with 14 bases in between. Germline CDR1 SGHRS, CDR2 YFSETQ. This chain's CDR3 is CASSAGQLVYGYTF. The CDR3 nucleotides read TGCGCCAGCAGCGCGGGACAATTGGTCTATGGCTACACCTTC.

J is TRBJ2-7 and V is TRBV3-1 (or the pseudogene TRBV3-2), with D hard to call. Germline CDR1 is LGHDT and CDR2 is YNNKEL (reference sequence). The length of the CDR3 is 17 residues. V lost 0 bases and J lost 3, with 18 bases in between. CDR3 residues: CASSQDNPGTLVYEQYF. For the CDR3, the DNA is TGTGCCAGCAGCCAAGATAATCCAGGTACATTGGTCTACGAGCAGTACTTC.

The chain has TRBV11-2 and TRBJ2-5; 11 bases agree with TRBD2. The CDR3 contains 17 residues. The germline V gene encodes CDR1 SGHAT and CDR2 FQNNGV. Trimming cost V 5 bases and J 2 bases; bases outside gene matches: 10. Here the CDR3 DNA reads TGTGCCAGCAGCCCGCATACGGGACTAGCGGTTCAAGAGACCCAGTACTTC. This codes for CASSPHTGLAVQETQYF. Based on the CDR3 plus reference TRBV11-2 and TRBJ2-5, the full variable domain is EAGVAQSPRYKIIEKRQSVAFWCNPISGHATLYWYQQILGQGPKLLIQFQNNGVVDDSQLPKDRFSAERLKGVDSTLKIQPAKLEDSAVYLCASSPHTGLAVQETQYFGPGTRLLVL.

This clone was observed a single time. The chain joins TRBV6-6 to TRBJ1-5; the D is unclear. With 2 bases removed from V and 5 bases from J, the gap between germline ends came to 4 bases. CDR1 MNHNY and CDR2 SVGAGI come from the germline V gene (reference sequence). CDR3 length: 12 residues. The CDR3, as DNA: TGTGCCAGCAGTTACGTCGATCAGCCCCAGCATTTT. It encodes CASSYVDQPQHF.

The CDR3 DNA sequence: TGTGCCAGCAGCCAAGTGAGCGGATCTAACTATGGCTACACCTTC. Translating gives CASSQVSGSNYGYTF. The genes are TRBV3-1 (or the pseudogene TRBV3-2) and TRBJ1-2; D gene uncertain. This CDR3 is built from 15 residues. Between the trimmed V and J ends, which lost 1 base and 0 bases, there was a span of 9 bases. The germline CDR1 and CDR2 sequences are LGHDT and YNNKEL (reference sequence).

The chain uses TRBV7-9 and TRBJ2-3; 8 bases agree with TRBD1. CDR1 SEHNR and CDR2 FQNEAQ come from the germline V gene (reference sequence). Trimming at V came to 5 bases and at J to 9 bases, leaving 10 bases not matched to a gene. This CDR3 is built from 14 residues. Written as DNA, the CDR3 is TGTGCCAGCAGCCAACAGGGGGGAGTAGGAACGCAGTATTTT. Amino acid sequence: CASSQQGGVGTQYF.

V is TRBV5-6 and J is TRBJ1-2, with 7 bases aligning to TRBD1. After removal of 4 bases from V and 8 bases from J, the junction contained 8 bases not matched to a gene. The CDR3 loop spans 13 amino acids. Germline CDR1 reads SGHDT; CDR2 reads YYEEEE. Written as DNA, the CDR3 is TGTGCCAGCAGCACCGGGACAGTGGGGGGCTACACCTTC. Its protein product is CASSTGTVGGYTF.

In nucleotides, the CDR3 is TGCGCCAGCAGCTGGGGGATCGGACTAGCCGAGCAGTACTTC. It encodes CASSWGIGLAEQYF. The chain uses TRBV5-1 and TRBJ2-7; 8 nucleotides match TRBD2. Germline V gene sequence: CDR1 SGHRS, CDR2 YFSETQ. V shed 3 bases, J shed 6 bases, and the junction held 8 bases outside the gene matches. CDR3 size: 14 residues. Full variable domain (remainder filled in from reference TRBV5-1 and TRBJ2-7): KAGVTQTPRYLIKTRGQQVTLSCSPISGHRSVSWYQQTPGQGLQFLFEYFSETQRNKGNFPGRFSGRQFSNSRSEMNVSTLELGDSALYLCASSWGIGLAEQYFGPGTRLTVT.

The chain has TRBV27 and TRBJ1-2; maybe TRBD1 (5 bases). Trimming took 3 bases from V and 8 from J, leaving 13 bases between them. CDR1 and CDR2 from the germline V gene are MNHEY and SMNVEV (reference sequence). The CDR3 loop spans 13 amino acids. The CDR3 spells CASSFEGRRGYTF. Here the CDR3 DNA reads TGTGCCAGCAGTTTCGAGGGGCGCAGGGGCTACACCTTC.

This chain uses TRBV6-5 with TRBJ1-1; D may be TRBD1 (6 bases). The CDR3 consists of 15 residues. Germline assignment: CDR1 MNHEY and CDR2 SVGAGI. Trimming stripped 0 bases from V and 3 bases from J, with 11 bases between. The CDR3 nucleotides are TGTGCCAGCAGTTACTCGCAACAGGGAGACACTGAAGCTTTCTTT. Amino acid sequence: CASSYSQQGDTEAFF.

V and J are TRBV6-5 and TRBJ2-3; D is tentatively TRBD1 or TRBD2 (5 bases each). Germline lookup yields CDR1 MNHEY and CDR2 SVGAGI. This CDR3 is built from 15 residues. Trimming took 5 bases from V and 2 from J, leaving 14 bases between them. DNA for the CDR3: TGTGCCAGCAGTAGAGGGGACGGATACACAGATACGCAGTATTTT. It codes for CASSRGDGYTDTQYF.

This clone was detected only a few times. The rearrangement links TRBV21-1 to TRBJ2-1; TRBD2, the D gene given by the table, was not confirmed from the DNA. TRBV21-1 is recorded as a pseudogene. This CDR3 spans 16 amino acids. DNA of the CDR3: TGTGCCAGCAGCTTACCGGGACTAGCGGAAGAATGGGAGCAGTTCTTC. Amino acid sequence: CASSLPGLAEEWEQFF.

This chain joins TRBV7-2 and TRBJ1-2; D may be TRBD1 (6 bases). The germline V and J ends were trimmed by 1 base and 2 bases, with 11 bases remaining between them. Germline CDR1 reads SGHTA; CDR2 reads FQGNSA. This CDR3 region has 15 residues. The CDR3 here is CASSLEITGNYGYTF. CDR3 nucleotide sequence: TGTGCCAGCAGCTTAGAGATTACAGGGAACTATGGCTACACCTTC.